This T cell receptor beta chain was documented in a study of blood T cells in healthy people across ages. With a J-beta primer mix and a sample-barcoded 5' primer, a second PCR ran 7 to 11 cycles. A single record per CDR3 protein comes from TCRdb applying MiXCR to the 5' RACE reads. The repertoire holds roughly 700,000 distinct CDR3 sequences, around half seen once, with roughly 34% in the top ten. This clonotype has only a few counts. A much larger clonotype is one base distant, so this may be a read error. In germline, CDR1 is LGHNA, CDR2 YNFKEQ. The CDR3 is made up of 16 amino acids. The sequence was obtained from a woman aged 55 to 70 in good health. Sequencing input: blood. V gene TRBV4-2 combines with J gene TRBJ2-1, with 9 positions matching TRBD2. The J call may be in error: the DNA end matches TRBJ2-7 better. The CDR3 spells CASSQEGTSSYNEQYF. The CDR3 DNA follows: TGTGCCAGCAGCCAAGAAGGGACTAGCTCCTACAATGAGCAGTACTTC.